Below, 17 T cell receptor beta chains from the same sample are listed, as sequenced in a study of tumor and adjacent non-tumor tissue in lung cancer. Three rounds of nested PCR, following a modified ARM-PCR protocol, produced the TCRbeta library. A single record per CDR3 protein comes from TCRdb applying MiXCR to the multiplex PCR reads. This table has tens of thousands of distinct CDR3 sequences, about two thirds appearing once. RNA was extracted from bulk tissue without any cell sorting. Sequences were obtained from lung tumor tissue. These receptors all stem from a woman aged 70 to 79 with non-small cell lung cancer.

This clonotype appeared many times. This rearrangement joins TRBV12-3 or TRBV12-4 to TRBJ2-1, with a tentative D call TRBD1 (5 bases). The CDR3 is made up of 15 amino acids. V lost 7 bases and J lost 6, with 19 bases in between. The DNA of the CDR3 is TGTGCCAGCAAAAAAGGGGTTACCATCACCAATGAGCAGTTCTTC. Protein: CASKKGVTITNEQFF.

This clonotype ranks as large. This chain links TRBV29-1 with TRBJ2-5, with D uncertain. The V gene lost 4 bases and the J gene lost 2 bases, with 14 bases spanning the gap. Germline lookup yields CDR1 SQVTM and CDR2 ANQGSEA. The CDR3 is 14 residues long. The CDR3 bases are TGCAGCGTTGTGGCGACACAACTTCAAGAGACCCAGTACTTC. Its protein is CSVVATQLQETQYF.

Concerning this clonotype: Because the CDR3 is missing its conserved closing phenylalanine or tryptophan, this is likely a read error. The chain uses TRBV29-1 and TRBJ2-5; 7 nucleotides line up with TRBD2. The CDR3 spans 13 residues. The germline CDR1 and CDR2 sequences are SQVTM and ANQGSEA. The CDR3 reads CSAGLVGGETQYL. The CDR3 DNA sequence: TGTAGCGCCGGACTAGTGGGAGGCGAGACCCAGTACTTG.

Concerning this clonotype: The CDR3 ends on some other residue instead of the conserved phenylalanine or tryptophan, so this is likely a read error. V gene TRBV4-1 combines with J gene TRBJ2-3; a possible D gene is TRBD1 (6 bases). From germline, CDR1 is MGHRA and CDR2 YSYEKL. V lost 4 bases, J lost 0 bases, and 14 bases lay in between. This CDR3 comprises 16 residues. The CDR3 is CASSPGHLWSTDTQYY. CDR3 bases: TGCGCCAGCAGCCCGGGACACCTATGGAGCACAGATACGCAGTATTAT.

On this clonotype itself: A junction boundary mismatches the germline segment, possibly from a read error. The rearrangement links TRBV24-1 to TRBJ2-3; D is perhaps TRBD2 (5 bases). CDR3 length: 12 amino acids. Germline assignment: CDR1 KGHDR and CDR2 SFDVKD. CDR3: CATNDLRDTQYF. CDR3 bases: TGTGCCACCAATGATTTGAGGGATACGCAATATTTT.

Details on this clonotype: The junction does not match germline at one end; this may be a read error. This chain connects TRBV12-3 or TRBV12-4 to TRBJ2-3, with TRBD1 as a possible D gene (5 bases). The CDR3 loop spans 13 amino acids. The CDR3 loop reads CASSLTGLDTHYF. The DNA of the CDR3 is TGTGCCAGCAGTTTAACAGGATTAGATACGCACTATTTT.

The chain links TRBV5-1 to TRBJ2-7; 8 bases map to TRBD1. CDR3 length equals 13 residues. With V trimmed by 4 bases and J by 5 bases, 5 bases remained unmatched. Germline CDR1 SGHRS, CDR2 YFSETQ. CDR3 nucleotides: TGCGCCAGCAGCCGCATGGACAGGGACGAGCAGTACTTC. This gives the protein CASSRMDRDEQYF.

This clonotype has a count of ten or more. The gene calls are TRBV14 and TRBJ1-2; D unclear. Germline-derived CDR1 and CDR2 are SGHDN and FVKESK. This CDR3 is built from 13 residues. V gave up 2 bases and J gave up 7 bases, with 11 bases separating them. The CDR3 protein is CASSQSYSGGYTF. For the CDR3, the DNA is TGTGCCAGCAGCCAATCGTATTCGGGTGGCTACACCTTC.

This clonotype occurred a few times. V gene TRBV5-8 combines with J gene TRBJ2-7, with 11 bases that match TRBD1. The V gene's germline CDR1 is SGHTS and CDR2 YDEGEE. The CDR3 loop spans 16 amino acids. J was trimmed by 6 bases and V by 1 base; bases with no gene match: 9. The CDR3 loop reads CASSLFRDRGIGEQYF. CDR3 DNA: TGTGCCAGCAGCTTGTTCCGGGACAGGGGGATAGGCGAGCAGTACTTC. Combining the CDR3 with reference TRBV5-8 and TRBJ2-7 gives the whole variable domain EAGVTQSPTHLIKTRGQQATLRCSPISGHTSVYWYQQALGLGLQFLLWYDEGEERNRGNFPPRFSGRQFPNYSSELNVNALELEDSALYLCASSLFRDRGIGEQYFGPGTRLTVT.

The chain has TRBV30 and TRBJ2-2; a possible D gene is TRBD2 (5 bases). The germline V gene has CDR1 GTSNPN and CDR2 SVGIG (reference sequence). Trimming shortened V by 4 bases and J by 7 bases, and 13 bases separated the two germline ends. The CDR3 sequence is 13 residues long. The CDR3 bases are TGTGCCTGGAAAGCGAGGGTTATCGGGGAGCTGTTTTTT. The encoded protein is CAWKARVIGELFF.

A note on this clonotype: The junction does not match germline at one end; this may be a read error. The chain joins TRBV5-1 to TRBJ2-7; tentatively, D is TRBD2 (5 bases). CDR1 and CDR2 (germline): SGHRS, YFSETQ. The CDR3 loop spans 15 amino acids. The CDR3 DNA reads as TGCGCCAGCAGCCCCCGATTAGACATAGACTACGGGCAGTACTTC. As protein: CASSPRLDIDYGQYF.

This clonotype was counted between two and nine times. The chain links TRBV6-1 to TRBJ2-2; D ambiguous. This CDR3 comprises 13 residues. Germline assignment: CDR1 MNHNS and CDR2 SASEGT. CDR3 sequence reads: CDSSETSRGELFF. In nucleotides, the CDR3 is TGTGATAGCAGTGAGACTTCGCGGGGGGAGCTGTTTTTT.

About this clonotype itself: A clone one base away is much larger, so this may be a read error. As the CDR3 is not closed by the conserved phenylalanine or tryptophan, this likely results from a read error. The chain joins TRBV28 to TRBJ1-5; D perhaps matches TRBD1 (5 bases). Looked up from germline, CDR1 is MDHEN and CDR2 is SYDVKM. This CDR3 has 15 residues. Between the trimmed V and J ends, which lost 1 base and 1 base, there was a span of 8 bases. CDR3 sequence: CASSLFRDSNQPQHL. The DNA for the CDR3 is TGTGCCAGCAGTTTATTCAGGGACAGCAATCAGCCCCAGCATCTT.

Turning to this clonotype: Since a much larger clone is just one base distant, this may be a read error. V usage is TRBV30 and J usage is TRBJ2-7; D might be TRBD2 (7 bases). V was shortened by 0 bases and J by 7 bases, with 16 bases between the two germline ends. The CDR3 sequence is 14 residues long. Looked up from germline, CDR1 is GTSNPN and CDR2 is SVGIG (reference sequence). The CDR3 DNA follows: TGTGCCTGGAGTGTACTGTGGGAGGGGGATGAGCAGTACTTC. This gives the protein CAWSVLWEGDEQYF.

The genes are TRBV12-3 or TRBV12-4 and TRBJ1-6; D gene unclear. Trimming cost V 6 bases and J 7 bases, with 7 bases left between them. CDR3 length: 12 residues. CDR3 protein: CASSLPNSPLHF. In DNA form, the CDR3 reads TGTGCCAGCAGCTTGCCAAATTCACCCCTCCACTTT.

Comments on this clonotype: An end of the junction differs from the germline gene, which may be a read error. J is TRBJ1-2 and V is TRBV6-4; 9 nucleotides match TRBD1. Germline-derived CDR1 and CDR2 are MRHNA and SNTAGT. This CDR3 has 15 amino acids. The CDR3 DNA follows: TGTACCAGCAGTGTAAGCGGGACAGGGCACTATGGCTACACCTTC. This sequence encodes CTSSVSGTGHYGYTF.

With respect to this clonotype: At one boundary the junction diverges from the germline segment, which might be a read error. The chain is built from TRBV12-3 or TRBV12-4 and TRBJ2-5, with D perhaps TRBD1 (5 bases). There are 15 residues in the CDR3. The CDR3 loop is CASSLAVGVQETQYF. DNA for the CDR3: TGTGCCAGCAGTTTAGCGGTAGGGGTCCAAGAGACCCAGTATTTC.